These T cell receptor beta chains were read from a single sample in a study of blood T cell repertoires in COVID-19. Only in-frame clones appear in the TCRdb table, and some are missing; sequencing was by immunoSEQ multiplex PCR. The sample yields tens of thousands of clones, 91% seen once. The sequenced sample was peripheral blood. These receptors all come from a human donor in a cohort sampled during active COVID-19. Each CDR3 is given with its conserved first and last residue. Fields, in order: V gene, D gene, clone size, J gene, CDR3 protein, CDR3 DNA. The D gene is left open where the match is weak. Clone size is stated in some rows and not others, as once, few, many or a class when expanded.

V: TRBV4-3
D: .
size: .
J: TRBJ2-3
CDR3: CASSRETSTDTQYF
DNA: TGCGCCAGCAGCCGAGAGACTAGCACAGATACGCAGTATTTT

V: TRBV11-2
D: TRBD1
size: .
J: TRBJ1-6
CDR3: CASRGAGQGYNSPLHF
DNA: TGTGCCAGCAGGGGGGCCGGACAGGGATATAATTCACCCCTCCACTTT

V: TRBV6-5
D: .
size: .
J: TRBJ1-4
CDR3: CASSYSRGSREKLFF
DNA: TGTGCCAGCAGTTACTCGAGAGGGAGTCGCGAAAAACTGTTTTTT

V: TRBV20-1
D: .
size: .
J: TRBJ2-5
CDR3: CSASKRGFRETQYF
DNA: TGCAGTGCTAGTAAGCGCGGTTTTAGGGAGACCCAGTACTTC

V: TRBV4-2
D: TRBD2
size: .
J: TRBJ2-3
CDR3: CASSLTSGRDTQYF
DNA: TGTGCCAGCAGCCTGACTAGCGGGAGGGATACGCAGTATTTT

V: TRBV6-5
D: TRBD1
size: .
J: TRBJ2-1
CDR3: CASSPGQGAARGQFF
DNA: TGTGCCAGCAGCCCCGGACAGGGGGCGGCCCGGGGGCAGTTCTTC

V: TRBV7-2
D: TRBD2
size: .
J: TRBJ2-5
CDR3: CASSFLAGVETQYF
DNA: TGTGCCAGCAGCTTCCTAGCGGGAGTTGAGACCCAGTACTTC

V: TRBV29-1
D: .
size: .
J: TRBJ1-2
CDR3: CSVLLQGNEGGYTF
DNA: TGCAGCGTACTCCTACAGGGCAATGAGGGTGGCTACACCTTC

V: TRBV9
D: TRBD2
size: .
J: TRBJ2-1
CDR3: CASSAAGLTYNEQFF
DNA: TGTGCCAGCAGCGCAGCGGGACTAACCTACAATGAGCAGTTCTTC

V: TRBV28
D: .
size: .
J: TRBJ2-1
CDR3: CASSSNSDEQFF
DNA: TGTGCCAGCAGTTCGAACTCGGATGAGCAGTTCTTC

V: TRBV27
D: TRBD1
size: .
J: TRBJ1-2
CDR3: CASTERQGALYGYTF
DNA: TGTGCCAGCACCGAAAGACAGGGCGCCCTTTATGGCTACACCTTC

V: TRBV10-1
D: .
size: once
J: TRBJ2-2
CDR3: CASSPELRTGELFF
DNA: TGCGCCAGCAGTCCCGAGCTCCGCACCGGGGAGCTGTTTTTT

V: TRBV7-6
D: .
size: .
J: TRBJ1-4
CDR3: CASSLMGGSGSKLFF
DNA: TGTGCCAGCAGCTTAATGGGGGGGTCCGGCTCAAAACTGTTTTTT

V: TRBV4-1
D: TRBD2
size: .
J: TRBJ2-1
CDR3: CASSSSTSGRAGEQFF
DNA: TGCGCCAGCAGCTCCTCGACTAGCGGGAGGGCCGGTGAGCAGTTCTTC

V: TRBV6-2/TRBV6-3
D: TRBD2
size: medium-sized
J: TRBJ2-1
CDR3: CASSYPLAGGHSSYNEQFF
DNA: TGTGCCAGCAGTTACCCGTTAGCGGGAGGCCATAGCTCCTACAATGAGCAGTTCTTC

V: TRBV5-6
D: .
size: .
J: TRBJ2-1
CDR3: CASNTGVASYNEQFF
DNA: TGTGCCAGTAACACGGGGGTTGCCTCCTACAATGAGCAGTTCTTC

V: TRBV7-9
D: .
size: .
J: TRBJ1-2
CDR3: CASRLGSNYGYTF
DNA: TGTGCCAGCAGACTAGGCTCGAACTATGGCTACACCTTC

V: TRBV4-3
D: TRBD1
size: .
J: TRBJ1-4
CDR3: CASSQGGQGYNEKLFF
DNA: TGCGCCAGCAGCCAGGGGGGACAGGGCTATAATGAAAAACTGTTTTTT

V: TRBV7-6
D: TRBD2
size: .
J: TRBJ2-1
CDR3: CASSLAAGRLGNEQFF
DNA: TGTGCCAGCAGCTTAGCCGCCGGGAGGCTGGGAAATGAGCAGTTCTTC

V: TRBV7-3
D: TRBD1
size: once
J: TRBJ1-2
CDR3: CASSRGQGDGYTF
DNA: TGTGCCAGCAGCCGAGGACAGGGCGACGGCTACACCTTC

V: TRBV2
D: TRBD1
size: .
J: TRBJ2-1
CDR3: CASSDGTAYNEQFF
DNA: TGTGCCAGCAGTGATGGGACAGCTTACAATGAGCAGTTCTTC

V: TRBV9
D: .
size: once
J: TRBJ2-5
CDR3: CASSVAEGPVQETQYF
DNA: TGTGCCAGCAGCGTAGCGGAGGGGCCCGTACAAGAGACCCAGTACTTC

V: TRBV11-2
D: TRBD1
size: .
J: TRBJ2-7
CDR3: CASSPPTGAPYEQYF
DNA: TGTGCCAGCAGCCCCCCGACAGGGGCCCCCTACGAGCAGTACTTC

V: TRBV5-1
D: .
size: .
J: TRBJ1-1
CDR3: CASSLWGGTEAFF
DNA: TGCGCCAGCAGCTTGTGGGGAGGCACTGAAGCTTTCTTT

V: TRBV28
D: TRBD1
size: once
J: TRBJ1-2
CDR3: CAAYRSGGAYYGYTF
DNA: TGTGCCGCCTACCGCTCAGGGGGCGCTTATTATGGCTACACCTTC

V: TRBV27
D: .
size: .
J: TRBJ1-6
CDR3: CASSIRTVVYNSPLHF
DNA: TGTGCCAGCAGCATCCGGACAGTCGTTTATAATTCACCCCTCCACTTT

V: TRBV5-1
D: .
size: once
J: TRBJ1-1
CDR3: CASSLAGANTEAFF
DNA: TGCGCCAGCAGCTTGGCTGGGGCGAACACTGAAGCTTTCTTT

V: TRBV6-6
D: TRBD1
size: once
J: TRBJ2-7
CDR3: CASSYSDRVAYEQYF
DNA: TGTGCCAGCAGTTACTCTGACAGGGTTGCCTACGAGCAGTACTTC

V: TRBV4-2
D: TRBD1
size: .
J: TRBJ2-2
CDR3: CASSQDRNRGTGELFF
DNA: TGTGCCAGCAGCCAAGATCGGAACAGGGGGACCGGGGAGCTGTTTTTT

V: TRBV3-1/TRBV3-2
D: .
size: .
J: TRBJ1-5
CDR3: CASSPWEVGQPQHF
DNA: TGTGCCAGCAGCCCTTGGGAGGTAGGCCAGCCCCAGCATTTT

V: TRBV30
D: TRBD2
size: .
J: TRBJ2-5
CDR3: CAWSSDGTRKETQYF
DNA: TGTGCCTGGAGTTCTGACGGGACTAGAAAAGAGACCCAGTACTTC

V: TRBV5-1
D: .
size: .
J: TRBJ2-2
CDR3: CASSLGRGATNTGELFF
DNA: TGCGCCAGCAGCTTAGGCCGGGGGGCGACGAACACCGGGGAGCTGTTTTTT

V: TRBV9
D: TRBD1
size: .
J: TRBJ1-6
CDR3: CASSAGTGNNSPLHF
DNA: TGTGCCAGCAGCGCCGGGACAGGGAATAATTCACCCCTCCACTTT

V: TRBV7-3
D: .
size: few
J: TRBJ1-5
CDR3: CASSLTREQPQHF
DNA: TGTGCCAGCAGCTTAACACGGGAACAGCCCCAGCATTTT

V: TRBV19
D: TRBD1
size: once
J: TRBJ1-5
CDR3: CASSPDRADQPQHF
DNA: TGTGCCAGTAGTCCGGACAGGGCGGATCAGCCCCAGCATTTT

V: TRBV10-3
D: TRBD1
size: .
J: TRBJ2-7
CDR3: CAISSRDRGRREQYF
DNA: TGTGCCATCAGTAGCCGGGACAGGGGGCGAAGGGAGCAGTACTTC

V: TRBV21-1
D: .
size: .
J: TRBJ1-2
CDR3: CARGQGAFYGYTF
DNA: TGTGCCAGGGGACAGGGGGCTTTCTATGGCTACACCTTC

V: TRBV7-9
D: TRBD1
size: .
J: TRBJ1-3
CDR3: CASSFPNAVDRATGNTIYF
DNA: TGTGCCAGCAGCTTCCCCAACGCCGTAGACAGGGCAACTGGAAACACCATATATTTT

V: TRBV28
D: .
size: .
J: TRBJ2-2
CDR3: CASSHRGGTGELFF
DNA: TGTGCCAGCAGTCACAGGGGAGGCACCGGGGAGCTGTTTTTT

V: TRBV19
D: .
size: .
J: TRBJ2-3
CDR3: CASSINGRGDTQYF
DNA: TGTGCCAGTAGTATAAACGGAAGGGGAGATACGCAGTATTTT

V: TRBV9
D: .
size: once
J: TRBJ1-2
CDR3: CASSVTGDYGYTF
DNA: TGTGCCAGCAGCGTGACAGGAGACTATGGCTACACCTTC

V: TRBV6-6
D: .
size: .
J: TRBJ2-2
CDR3: CASRPRSTGELFF
DNA: TGTGCCAGCCGGCCCCGGAGCACCGGGGAGCTGTTTTTT

V: TRBV11-2
D: TRBD1
size: .
J: TRBJ2-5
CDR3: CASRTGGGETQYF
DNA: TGTGCCAGCAGGACAGGGGGGGGAGAGACCCAGTACTTC

V: TRBV19
D: .
size: .
J: TRBJ1-1
CDR3: CASRIGPGNTEAFF
DNA: TGTGCCAGTAGAATAGGACCGGGGAACACTGAAGCTTTCTTT

V: TRBV7-2
D: TRBD1
size: .
J: TRBJ1-2
CDR3: CASSSDRGTYGYTF
DNA: TGTGCCAGCAGCTCGGACAGGGGGACCTATGGCTACACCTTC

V: TRBV5-5
D: TRBD2
size: .
J: TRBJ2-7
CDR3: CASSEGLAVVYEQYF
DNA: TGTGCCAGCAGCGAGGGACTAGCAGTTGTCTACGAGCAGTACTTC

V: TRBV6-9
D: .
size: .
J: TRBJ2-3
CDR3: CASSYLDSGPYLSSDTQYF
DNA: TGTGCCAGCAGTTATTTGGATAGCGGACCCTATCTCAGCTCAGATACGCAGTATTTT

V: TRBV30
D: .
size: .
J: TRBJ1-1
CDR3: CAWSATRPLKGNTEAFF
DNA: TGTGCCTGGAGTGCTACCAGGCCTCTTAAAGGGAACACTGAAGCTTTCTTT